This T cell receptor (beta chain) was found in a study of cytomegalovirus exposure and HLA in healthy donors. The wider study: A subsequent analysis reported that the approximately 120 validation repertoires were produced on the same platform that had also been used for the roughly 670 first-cohort repertoires.

Libraries were prepared by immunoSEQ multiplex PCR; TCRdb keeps only in-frame clonotypes and omits some of them. Of 250,000 to 400,000 clones listed, approximately 86% are singletons. Separate from the 666-subject first cohort was the roughly 120-subject validation cohort, to which the donors belonged. Notes on the study in general: Under in vitro conditions, three CMV-associated chains were confirmed as specific for CMV antigens. Altogether, more than 150 TCR beta chains were recorded as cytomegalovirus-associated.

This clone has only a few counts. Its antigen is unknown. In germline, CDR1 is LNHNV, CDR2 YYDKDF (reference sequence). The V gene lost 5 bases and the J gene lost 1 base, with 12 bases spanning the gap. The CDR3 has 14 residues. The chain has TRBV15 and TRBJ2-7; D is perhaps TRBD1 or TRBD2 (6 bases each). The sequencing sample was made of PBMCs. This clonotype was sampled from a man aged 25-45 years in good health and CMV-seronegative. For the CDR3, the DNA is TGTGCCACCAGCGGAGGGCAGGGGTCCTACGAGCAGTACTTC. Translating gives CATSGGQGSYEQYF. The complete variable domain, with remaining parts taken from reference TRBV15 and TRBJ2-7, reads DAMVIQNPRYQVTQFGKPVTLSCSQTLNHNVMYWYQQKSSQAPKLLFHYYDKDFNNEADTPDNFQSRRPNTSFCFLDIRSPGLGDTAMYLCATSGGQGSYEQYFGPGTRLTVT.